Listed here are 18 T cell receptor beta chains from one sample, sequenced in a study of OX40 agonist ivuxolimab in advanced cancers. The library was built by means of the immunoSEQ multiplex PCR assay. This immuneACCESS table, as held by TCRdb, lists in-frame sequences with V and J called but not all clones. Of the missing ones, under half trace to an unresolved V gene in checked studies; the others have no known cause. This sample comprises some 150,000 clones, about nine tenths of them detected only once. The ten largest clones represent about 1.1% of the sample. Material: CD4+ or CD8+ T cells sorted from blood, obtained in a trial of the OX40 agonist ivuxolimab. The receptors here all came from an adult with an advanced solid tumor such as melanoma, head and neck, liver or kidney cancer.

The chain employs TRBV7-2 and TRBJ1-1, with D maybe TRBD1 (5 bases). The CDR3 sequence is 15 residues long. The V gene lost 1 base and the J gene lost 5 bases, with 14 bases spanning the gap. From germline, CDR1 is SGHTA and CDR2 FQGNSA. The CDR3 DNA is TGTGCCAGCAGCTTAGTGGAAAGGGGCCTGACTGAAGCTTTCTTT. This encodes CASSLVERGLTEAFF.

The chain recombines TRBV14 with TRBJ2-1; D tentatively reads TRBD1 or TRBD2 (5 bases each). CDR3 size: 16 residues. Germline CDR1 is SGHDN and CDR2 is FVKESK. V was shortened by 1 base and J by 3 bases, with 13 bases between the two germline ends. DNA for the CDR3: TGTGCCAGCAGCCAAGGGCAGGGAGTCGTCTACAATGAGCAGTTCTTC. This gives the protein CASSQGQGVVYNEQFF.

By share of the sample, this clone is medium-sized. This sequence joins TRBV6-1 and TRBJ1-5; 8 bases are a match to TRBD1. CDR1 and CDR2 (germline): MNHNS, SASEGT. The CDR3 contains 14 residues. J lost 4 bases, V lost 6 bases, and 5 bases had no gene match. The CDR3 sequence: CASSRDRGNQPQHF. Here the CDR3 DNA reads TGTGCCAGCAGCCGAGACAGGGGTAATCAGCCCCAGCATTTT.

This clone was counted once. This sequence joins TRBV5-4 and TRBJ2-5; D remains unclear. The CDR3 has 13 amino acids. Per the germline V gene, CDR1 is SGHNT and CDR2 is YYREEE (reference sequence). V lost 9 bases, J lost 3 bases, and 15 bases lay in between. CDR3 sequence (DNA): TGTGCCACCAGGAGTGGAACAGAAGAGACCCAGTACTTC. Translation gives CATRSGTEETQYF.

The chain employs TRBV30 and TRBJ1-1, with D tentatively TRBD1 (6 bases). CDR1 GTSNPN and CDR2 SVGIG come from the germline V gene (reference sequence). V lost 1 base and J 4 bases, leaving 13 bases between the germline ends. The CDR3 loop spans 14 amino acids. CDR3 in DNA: TGTGCCTGGAGTGGAAACAGGGTAGGCACTGAAGCTTTCTTT. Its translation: CAWSGNRVGTEAFF. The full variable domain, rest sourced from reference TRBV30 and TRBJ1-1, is SQTIHQWPATLVQPVGSPLSLECTVEGTSNPNLYWYRQAAGRGLQLLFYSVGIGQISSEVPQNLSASRPQDRQFILSSKKLLLSDSGFYLCAWSGNRVGTEAFFGQGTRLTVV.

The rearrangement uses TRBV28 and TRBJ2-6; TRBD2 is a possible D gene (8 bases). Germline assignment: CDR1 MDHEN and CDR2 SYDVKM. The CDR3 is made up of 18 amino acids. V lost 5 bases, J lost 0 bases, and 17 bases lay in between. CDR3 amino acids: CASSTGGTAISGANVLTF. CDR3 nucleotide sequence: TGTGCCAGCAGTACGGGGGGGACAGCCATCTCTGGGGCCAACGTCCTGACTTTC.

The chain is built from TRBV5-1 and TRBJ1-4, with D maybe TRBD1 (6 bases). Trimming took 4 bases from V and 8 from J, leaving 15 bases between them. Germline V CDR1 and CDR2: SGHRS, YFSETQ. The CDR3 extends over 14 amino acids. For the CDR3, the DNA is TGCGCCAGCAGCCCGGGACATGGTGACGAAAAACTGTTTTTT. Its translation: CASSPGHGDEKLFF.

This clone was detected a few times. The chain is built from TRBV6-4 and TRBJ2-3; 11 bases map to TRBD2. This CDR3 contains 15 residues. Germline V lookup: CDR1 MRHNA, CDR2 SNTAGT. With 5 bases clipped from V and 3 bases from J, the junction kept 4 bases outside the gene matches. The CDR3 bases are TGTGCCAGCAGTCTCAGGACTAGCGGGACAGATACGCAGTATTTT. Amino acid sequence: CASSLRTSGTDTQYF.

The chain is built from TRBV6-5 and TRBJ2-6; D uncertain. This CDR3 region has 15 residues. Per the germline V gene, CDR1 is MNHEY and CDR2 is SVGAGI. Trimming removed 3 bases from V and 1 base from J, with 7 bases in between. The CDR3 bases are TGTGCCAGCAGTTATGGATGGTCTGGGGCCAACGTCCTGACTTTC. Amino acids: CASSYGWSGANVLTF.

The CDR3 reads CASSPPGQGIYEQYF. The CDR3 bases are TGTGCCAGCAGCCCCCCGGGACAGGGAATCTACGAGCAGTACTTC. The rearrangement joins TRBV7-9 to TRBJ2-7; 9 nucleotides line up with TRBD1. There are 15 residues in the CDR3. CDR1 is SEHNR and CDR2 is FQNEAQ in the germline V gene (reference sequence). V trimming: 5 bases; J trimming: 3 bases; junction bases outside the gene matches: 8.

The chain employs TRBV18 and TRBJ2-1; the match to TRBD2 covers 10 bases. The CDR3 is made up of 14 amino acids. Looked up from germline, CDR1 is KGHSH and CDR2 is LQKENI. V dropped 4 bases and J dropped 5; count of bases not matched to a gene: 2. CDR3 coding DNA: TGTGCCAGCTCACGGACTAGCGGAAACAATGAGCAGTTCTTC. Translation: CASSRTSGNNEQFF.

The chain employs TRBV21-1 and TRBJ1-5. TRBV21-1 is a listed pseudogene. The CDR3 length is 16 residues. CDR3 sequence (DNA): TGTGCCAGCAGCACCGAGATTCCCCGAGGGAATCAGCCCCAGCATTTT. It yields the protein CASSTEIPRGNQPQHF.

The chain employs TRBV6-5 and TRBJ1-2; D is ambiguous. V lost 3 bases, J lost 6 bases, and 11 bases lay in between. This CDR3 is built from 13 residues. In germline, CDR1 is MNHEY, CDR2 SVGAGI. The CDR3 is CASSYPGYDGYTF. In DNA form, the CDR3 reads TGTGCCAGCAGTTATCCGGGGTACGATGGCTACACCTTC.

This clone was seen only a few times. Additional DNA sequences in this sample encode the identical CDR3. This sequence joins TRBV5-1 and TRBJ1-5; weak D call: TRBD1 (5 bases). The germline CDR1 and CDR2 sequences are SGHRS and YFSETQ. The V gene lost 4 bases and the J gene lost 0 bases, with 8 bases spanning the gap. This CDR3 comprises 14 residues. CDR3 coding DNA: TGCGCCAGCAGCCCGGGGGGTAGCAATCAGCCCCAGCATTTT. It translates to CASSPGGSNQPQHF.

CDR3 bases: TGCGCCAGCAGTGAACAGGGGATGAATCAGCCCCAGCATTTT. Residues: CASSEQGMNQPQHF. V gene TRBV10-2 combines with J gene TRBJ1-5; TRBD1 agrees at 7 bases. V trimming: 3 bases; J trimming: 4 bases; junction bases outside the gene matches: 3. Per the germline V gene, CDR1 is WSHSY and CDR2 is SAAADI. This CDR3 contains 14 residues.

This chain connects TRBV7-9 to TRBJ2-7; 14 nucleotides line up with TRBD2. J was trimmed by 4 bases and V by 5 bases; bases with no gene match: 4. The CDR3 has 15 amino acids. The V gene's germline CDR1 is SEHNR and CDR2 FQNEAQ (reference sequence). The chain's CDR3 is CASSPRLAGGYEQYF. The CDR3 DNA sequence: TGTGCCAGCAGCCCTCGACTAGCGGGAGGGTACGAGCAGTACTTC.

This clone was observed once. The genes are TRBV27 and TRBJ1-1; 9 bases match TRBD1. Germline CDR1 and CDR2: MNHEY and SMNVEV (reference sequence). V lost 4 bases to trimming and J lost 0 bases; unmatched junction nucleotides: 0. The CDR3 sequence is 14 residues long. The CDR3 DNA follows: TGTGCCAGCAGTTACAGGGGGCTGAACACTGAAGCTTTCTTT. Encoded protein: CASSYRGLNTEAFF.

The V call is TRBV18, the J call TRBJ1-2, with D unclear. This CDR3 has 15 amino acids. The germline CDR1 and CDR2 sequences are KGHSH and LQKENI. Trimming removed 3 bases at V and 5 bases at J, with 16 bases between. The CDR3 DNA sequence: TGTGCCAGCTCACCGGACGCCCAGACCTTTTATGGCTACACCTTC. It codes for CASSPDAQTFYGYTF.